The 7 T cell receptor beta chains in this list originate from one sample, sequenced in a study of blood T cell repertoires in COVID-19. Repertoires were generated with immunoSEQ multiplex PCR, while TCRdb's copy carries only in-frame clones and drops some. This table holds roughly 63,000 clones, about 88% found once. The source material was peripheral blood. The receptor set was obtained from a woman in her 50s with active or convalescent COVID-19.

The CDR3 loop reads CASSSGRAYNEQFF. DNA of the CDR3: TGTGCCAGCAGTAGCGGGAGAGCCTACAATGAGCAGTTCTTC. J is TRBJ2-1 and V is TRBV2; 8 positions match TRBD2. After removal of 5 bases from V and 2 bases from J, the junction contained 2 bases not matched to a gene. Germline V gene sequence: CDR1 SNHLY, CDR2 FYNNEI. This CDR3 is built from 14 residues.

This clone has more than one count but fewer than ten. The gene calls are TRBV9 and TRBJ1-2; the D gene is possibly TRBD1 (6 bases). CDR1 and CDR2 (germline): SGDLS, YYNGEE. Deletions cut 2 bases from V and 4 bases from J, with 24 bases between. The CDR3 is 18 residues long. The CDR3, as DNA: TGTGCCAGCAGCGTTGGGTCCGTGGGGGCTGACCCCCTCTATGGCTACACCTTC. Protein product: CASSVGSVGADPLYGYTF. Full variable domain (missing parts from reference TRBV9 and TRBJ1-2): DSGVTQTPKHLITATGQRVTLRCSPRSGDLSVYWYQQSLDQGLQFLIQYYNGEERAKGNILERFSAQQFPDLHSELNLSSLELGDSALYFCASSVGSVGADPLYGYTFGSGTRLTVV.

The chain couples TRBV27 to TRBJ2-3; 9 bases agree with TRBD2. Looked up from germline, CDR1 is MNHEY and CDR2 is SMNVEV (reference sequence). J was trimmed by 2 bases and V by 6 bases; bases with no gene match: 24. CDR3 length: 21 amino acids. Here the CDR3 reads CASSPPRRGGRAVGDTDTQYF. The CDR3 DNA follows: TGTGCCAGCAGCCCTCCGCGACGGGGCGGGAGGGCCGTTGGGGACACAGATACGCAGTATTTT.

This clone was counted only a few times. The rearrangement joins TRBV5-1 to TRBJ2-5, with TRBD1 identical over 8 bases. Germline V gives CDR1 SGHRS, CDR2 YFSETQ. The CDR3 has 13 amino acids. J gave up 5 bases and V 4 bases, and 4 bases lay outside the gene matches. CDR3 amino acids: CASSPGQGETQYF. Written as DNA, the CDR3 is TGCGCCAGCAGCCCAGGACAGGGTGAGACCCAGTACTTC.

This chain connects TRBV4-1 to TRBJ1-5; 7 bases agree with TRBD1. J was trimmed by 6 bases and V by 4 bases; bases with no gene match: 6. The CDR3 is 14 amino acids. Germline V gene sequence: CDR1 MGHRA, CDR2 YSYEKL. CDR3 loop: CASSPSTGIQPQHF. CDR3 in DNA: TGCGCCAGCAGCCCCTCGACAGGGATTCAGCCCCAGCATTTT.

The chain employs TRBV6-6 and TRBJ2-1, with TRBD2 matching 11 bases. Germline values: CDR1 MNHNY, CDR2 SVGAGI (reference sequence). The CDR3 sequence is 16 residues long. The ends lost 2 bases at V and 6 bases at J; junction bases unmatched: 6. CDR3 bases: TGTGCCAGCAGTTACAGCACTAGCGGGAGAGTCAATGAGCAGTTCTTC. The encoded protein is CASSYSTSGRVNEQFF.

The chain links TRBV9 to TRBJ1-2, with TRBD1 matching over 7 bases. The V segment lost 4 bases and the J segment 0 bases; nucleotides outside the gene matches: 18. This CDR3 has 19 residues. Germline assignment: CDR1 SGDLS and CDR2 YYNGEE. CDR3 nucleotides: TGTGCCAGCAGCCCGGAGTCATGGGACAGCTACCCCTCTAACTATGGCTACACCTTC. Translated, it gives CASSPESWDSYPSNYGYTF.